What follows describes a single T cell receptor beta chain. Its target is not known. The junction differs from germline at one of its ends, possibly a read error. Frozen PBMC stocks contributed around 2 micrograms of genomic DNA to the TCR beta libraries. The CDR3 runs to 10 residues. Germline loops: CDR1 SGHNT, CDR2 YENEEA. This entry comes from a study of cytotoxic CD8 clonotypes in ibrutinib-treated CLL. Investigators sought sequencing depths of between 1 in 200,000 and 1 in 1 million T cells. The repertoire was sequenced with immunoSEQ multiplex PCR; TCRdb's copy has only in-frame clones and lacks some. The table records about 68,000 clones, 68% of them present only once. The study's findings and limits: Public clonotypes (which were uncommon) either contracted or remained stable on treatment. Sampling of sustained-remission and progressing patients occurred at differing times.

The chain has TRBV11-3 and TRBJ2-7, with D hard to call. This sequence was found in a human donor with chronic lymphocytic leukemia. The source was PBMCs, collected after 12 months of ibrutinib treatment. As DNA, the CDR3 is TGTGCCGGCAGGATGTACGAGCAGTACTTC. It yields the protein CAGRMYEQYF.